A single TCR beta chain is shown here with its context. The CDR3 end lies 3 residues beyond the end of the read and is filled in from the germline J gene. Assay: immunoSEQ multiplex PCR; the TCRdb copy retains only in-frame clones and omits some. Found here are about 31,000 clones; the top ten clones hold about 4.6%. Germline V gene sequence: CDR1 LNHDA, CDR2 SQIVND (reference sequence). Trimming took off 7 bases at V and 4 bases at J, with 19 bases between the two ends. This CDR3 comprises 15 residues. The data originate from a study of T cells in women clearing cervical HPV infection. Sequencing input: blood buffy coat. The TCR comes from a woman between 18 and 69 years old with a cervical HPV16 infection that either progressed to CIN3+ or cleared (not recorded which). This sequence joins TRBV19 and TRBJ1-2; a weak D match, TRBD1 (5 bases). CDR3: CASIKRAGGFYGYTF. CDR3 bases read: TGTGCCAGTATTAAGAGGGCCGGGGGGTTCTATGGC.